This TCR beta chain was captured by sequencing in a study of Graves' ophthalmopathy and Graves' hyperthyroidism. Regarding the study as a whole: From stable hyperthyroidism, ophthalmopathy was separated by a 13-signature model with approximately 90% sensitivity and roughly 81% specificity.

This clonotype showed up just a few times. The antigen is undetermined. RNA transcripts yielded amplified TCR beta CDR3 regions. HTBI primers served in a first-round RT-PCR, which a second-round multiplex PCR followed. TCRdb fed the multiplex PCR reads into MiXCR, producing one record per CDR3 protein. The table includes hundreds of thousands of distinct CDR3 sequences, 20% to 25% detected once. V lost 5 bases and J lost 5, with 15 bases in between. Germline V gives CDR1 KGHDR, CDR2 SFDVKD. The CDR3 has 15 residues. Sample: peripheral blood. The V and J genes are TRBV24-1 and TRBJ1-5; tentative D call: TRBD1 (5 bases). This TCR came from a woman aged 18-30 years with stable Graves' hyperthyroidism. The CDR3 here is CATSGGTGTDQPQHF. CDR3 bases: TGTGCCACCAGTGGCGGAACAGGTACGGATCAGCCCCAGCATTTT.